The next 17 T cell receptor beta chains were all read from a single sample in a study of ipilimumab plus nivolumab after autologous stem cell transplantation. This table comes from immunoSEQ multiplex PCR, and its TCRdb copy is limited to in-frame clones, with some not included. The sample has 15,000 or so clones; 80% to 85% are singletons. The starting material was PBMCs, obtained in a trial of ipilimumab plus nivolumab as post-transplant consolidation. The receptors were gathered from a male donor with diffuse large B-cell lymphoma.

The CDR3 loop is CASSLRWENTEAFF. The CDR3 DNA follows: TGTGCCAGCAGCTTGAGGTGGGAGAACACTGAAGCTTTCTTT. This rearrangement joins TRBV5-4 to TRBJ1-1; D gene unclear. With 1 base removed from V and 1 base from J, the gap between germline ends came to 8 bases. CDR3 size: 14 residues. Germline V gene data show CDR1 as SGHNT and CDR2 as YYREEE (reference sequence).

The chain carries TRBV9 and TRBJ1-3; 10 bases line up with TRBD1. This CDR3 spans 15 amino acids. Germline CDR1 and CDR2: SGDLS and YYNGEE. The junction had 2 bases not matched to a gene; V was cut back by 3 bases and J by 2 bases. The CDR3 sequence: CASSATGGTGNTIYF. DNA of the CDR3: TGTGCCAGCAGCGCGACAGGGGGCACTGGAAACACCATATATTTT.

The chain couples TRBV27 to TRBJ1-6; D is unclear. The germline CDR1 and CDR2 sequences are MNHEY and SMNVEV (reference sequence). The CDR3 is 15 residues long. Trimming shortened V by 6 bases and J by 2 bases, and 11 bases separated the two germline ends. CDR3 in amino acids: CASRKQVPYNSPLHF. The CDR3 DNA reads TGTGCCAGCAGAAAACAAGTCCCCTATAATTCACCCCTCCACTTT.

The chain uses TRBV6-1 and TRBJ2-1; 11 nucleotides align to TRBD1. The length of the CDR3 is 14 residues. The trim removed 11 bases at V and 7 bases at J, leaving 10 bases unmatched. Germline lookup yields CDR1 MNHNS and CDR2 SASEGT. The CDR3 is CAAWGTGGRNEQFF. CDR3 sequence (DNA): TGTGCCGCCTGGGGGACAGGGGGGAGAAATGAGCAGTTCTTC.

The rearrangement joins TRBV2 to TRBJ2-3, with D possibly TRBD1 on 5 matching bases. The V and J ends lost 1 base and 0 bases respectively, with 20 bases between them. Germline CDR1 reads SNHLY; CDR2 reads FYNNEI. The CDR3 is 19 amino acids. CDR3 in amino acids: CASSEETLWGRSSTDTQYF. For the CDR3, the DNA is TGTGCCAGCAGTGAAGAGACTCTTTGGGGCAGGTCTAGCACAGATACGCAGTATTTT.

About this clone: The same CDR3 arises from other DNA sequences in this sample as well. J is TRBJ1-2 and V is TRBV9; D remains ambiguous. The length of the CDR3 is 15 residues. Germline loops: CDR1 SGDLS, CDR2 YYNGEE. Trimming took off 2 bases at V and 0 bases at J, with 11 bases between the two ends. This chain's CDR3 is CASSVGVGPNYGYTF. CDR3 in DNA: TGTGCCAGCAGCGTGGGAGTGGGCCCTAACTATGGCTACACCTTC.

The sample holds a few counts of this clone. This chain links TRBV5-4 with TRBJ1-4; 12 nucleotides match TRBD1. The CDR3 length is 18 residues. Germline assignment: CDR1 SGHNT and CDR2 YYREEE (reference sequence). The V gene end was trimmed by 4 bases and the J gene end by 2 bases; junction bases not matched to a gene: 9. The CDR3 coding sequence is TGTGCCAGCAGCCCCGGGACAGGGGGCGCTTCGACTAATGAAAAACTGTTTTTT. Protein: CASSPGTGGASTNEKLFF.

The chain couples TRBV6-1 to TRBJ1-1; TRBD1 matches at 8 bases. J gave up 4 bases and V 11 bases, and 12 bases lay outside the gene matches. There are 14 residues in the CDR3. Per germline, CDR1 MNHNS and CDR2 SASEGT. The DNA of the CDR3 is TGTGCCGCGGGGGGAGGACAGGGCAGCACTGAAGCTTTCTTT. It specifies CAAGGGQGSTEAFF.

The gene calls are TRBV6-1 and TRBJ1-2, with D possibly TRBD1 on 5 matching bases. CDR3 length: 13 amino acids. Trimming took 8 bases from V and 2 from J, leaving 12 bases between them. Germline CDR1 reads MNHNS; CDR2 reads SASEGT. CDR3 DNA sequence: TGTGCCAGCGTGCGGGGCGTAAACTATGGCTACACCTTC. Translated, it gives CASVRGVNYGYTF.

This clone appeared once. The gene calls are TRBV19 and TRBJ2-1, with 7 positions matching TRBD1. Germline loops: CDR1 LNHDA, CDR2 SQIVND (reference sequence). The V segment lost 4 bases and the J segment 6 bases; nucleotides outside the gene matches: 6. The CDR3 sequence is 14 residues long. The CDR3 DNA is TGTGCCAGTAGTACGGGACAGACCCTCAATGAGCAGTTCTTC. Translated: CASSTGQTLNEQFF.

The chain is built from TRBV10-3 and TRBJ2-3; D assignment may be TRBD1 or TRBD2 (5 bases each). Trimming removed 8 bases from V and 0 bases from J, with 18 bases in between. CDR1 is ENHRY, CDR2 SYGVKD, per germline. The CDR3 length is 16 residues. This chain's CDR3 is CAIRNRDGASTDTQYF. CDR3 bases: TGTGCCATCCGAAACCGGGACGGAGCTAGCACAGATACGCAGTATTTT.

The chain links TRBV30 to TRBJ2-7; 7 bases align to TRBD2. The CDR3 covers 12 residues. J gave up 1 base and V 3 bases, and 0 bases lay outside the gene matches. The germline V gene encodes CDR1 GTSNPN and CDR2 SVGIG (reference sequence). This CDR3 is CAWSGGSYEQYF. CDR3 nucleotide sequence: TGTGCCTGGAGCGGGGGGTCCTACGAGCAGTACTTC.

The V and J genes are TRBV30 and TRBJ1-3, with D possibly TRBD1 on 5 matching bases. Germline assignment: CDR1 GTSNPN and CDR2 SVGIG (reference sequence). CDR3 size: 16 residues. The V gene lost 5 bases and the J gene lost 0 bases, with 17 bases spanning the gap. In nucleotides, the CDR3 is TGTGCCTGGGAACTTCCCGGGGCCACCTCTGGAAACACCATATATTTT. Its translation: CAWELPGATSGNTIYF.

J is TRBJ2-7 and V is TRBV5-1; TRBD2 might be the D (7 bases). The germline V gene encodes CDR1 SGHRS and CDR2 YFSETQ. V shed 4 bases and J shed 1 base, with 18 bases lying between them. The CDR3 contains 16 residues. This CDR3 reads CASSPRGEGISYEQYF. Written as DNA, the CDR3 is TGCGCCAGCAGCCCTAGGGGGGAGGGGATTTCCTACGAGCAGTACTTC.

The rearrangement uses TRBV28 and TRBJ2-1; TRBD2 matches 9 bases. The CDR3 sequence is 15 residues long. Germline V gives CDR1 MDHEN, CDR2 SYDVKM. The V gene end was trimmed by 3 bases and the J gene end by 9 bases; junction bases not matched to a gene: 9. The CDR3 sequence: CASSLGAGGPREQFF. CDR3 coding DNA: TGTGCCAGCAGTTTGGGCGCGGGGGGGCCACGTGAGCAGTTCTTC.

This rearrangement joins TRBV11-3 to TRBJ2-1; D gene unclear. This CDR3 region has 13 residues. V was cut by 5 bases and J by 8 bases, with 13 bases left in between. The germline CDR1 and CDR2 sequences are SGHNT and YENEEA. This CDR3 reads CASSPYLGYEQFF. The CDR3 DNA is TGTGCCAGCAGCCCATATCTAGGCTATGAGCAGTTCTTC.

This clone occurred a few times. This sequence joins TRBV10-3 and TRBJ1-2; 8 bases agree with TRBD1. With V trimmed by 4 bases and J by 3 bases, 7 bases remained unmatched. The germline V gene encodes CDR1 ENHRY and CDR2 SYGVKD. The CDR3 covers 15 residues. CDR3 DNA: TGTGCCATCAGTGGGGTGGACAGGGATGACTATGGCTACACCTTC. As protein: CAISGVDRDDYGYTF.